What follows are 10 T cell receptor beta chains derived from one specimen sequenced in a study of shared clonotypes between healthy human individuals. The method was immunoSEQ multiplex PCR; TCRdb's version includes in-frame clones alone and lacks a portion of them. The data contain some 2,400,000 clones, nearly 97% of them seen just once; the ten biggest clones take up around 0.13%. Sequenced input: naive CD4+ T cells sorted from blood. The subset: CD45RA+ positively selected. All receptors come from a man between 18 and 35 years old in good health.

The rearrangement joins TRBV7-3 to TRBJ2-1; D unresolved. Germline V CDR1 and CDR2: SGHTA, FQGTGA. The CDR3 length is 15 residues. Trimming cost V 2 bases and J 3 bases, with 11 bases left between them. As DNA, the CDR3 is TGTGCCAGCAGCTTATCGGGTACAAGCTACAATGAGCAGTTCTTC. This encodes CASSLSGTSYNEQFF.

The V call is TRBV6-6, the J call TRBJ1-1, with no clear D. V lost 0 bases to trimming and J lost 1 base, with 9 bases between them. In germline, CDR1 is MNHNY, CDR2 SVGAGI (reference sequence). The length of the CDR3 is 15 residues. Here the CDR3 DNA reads TGTGCCAGCAGTTACTCGGGCCTCCCGAACACTGAAGCTTTCTTT. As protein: CASSYSGLPNTEAFF.

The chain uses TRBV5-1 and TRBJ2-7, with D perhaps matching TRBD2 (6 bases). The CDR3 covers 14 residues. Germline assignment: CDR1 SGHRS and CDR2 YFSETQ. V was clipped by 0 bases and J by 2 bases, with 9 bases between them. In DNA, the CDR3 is TGCGCCAGCAGCTTGGCACTAGCAACCTACGAGCAGTACTTC. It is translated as CASSLALATYEQYF.

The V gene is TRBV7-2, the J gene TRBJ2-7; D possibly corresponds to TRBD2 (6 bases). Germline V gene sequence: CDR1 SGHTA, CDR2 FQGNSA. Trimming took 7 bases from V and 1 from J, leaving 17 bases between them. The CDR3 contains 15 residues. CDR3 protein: CASNTGGAQSYEQYF. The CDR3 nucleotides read TGTGCCAGCAACACCGGGGGAGCCCAATCCTACGAGCAGTACTTC.

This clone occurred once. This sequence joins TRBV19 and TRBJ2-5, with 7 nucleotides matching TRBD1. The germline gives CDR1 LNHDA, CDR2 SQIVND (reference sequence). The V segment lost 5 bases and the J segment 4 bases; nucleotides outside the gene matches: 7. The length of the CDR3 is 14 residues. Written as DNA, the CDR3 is TGTGCCAGTAGTGATCCAGGGGGACGAGAGACCCAGTACTTC. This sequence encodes CASSDPGGRETQYF.

The DNA for the CDR3 is TGTGCCAGCAGCGTAGATGAGAACTATGGCTACACCTTC. Its translation is CASSVDENYGYTF. V is TRBV9 and J is TRBJ1-2, with D unresolved. Trimming removed 0 bases at V and 2 bases at J, with 5 bases between. Per germline, CDR1 SGDLS and CDR2 YYNGEE. The CDR3 runs to 13 residues.

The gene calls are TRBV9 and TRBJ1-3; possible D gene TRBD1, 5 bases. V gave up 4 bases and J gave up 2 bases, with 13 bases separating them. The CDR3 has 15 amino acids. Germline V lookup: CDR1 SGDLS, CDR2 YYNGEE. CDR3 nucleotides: TGTGCCAGCAGCCCGACGGGGACGGCTGGAAACACCATATATTTT. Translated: CASSPTGTAGNTIYF.

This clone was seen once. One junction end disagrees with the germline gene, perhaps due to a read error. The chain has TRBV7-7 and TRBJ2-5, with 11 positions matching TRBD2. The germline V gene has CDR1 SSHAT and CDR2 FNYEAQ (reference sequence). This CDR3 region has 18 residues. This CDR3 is CASSFFTSGRGAVETQYF. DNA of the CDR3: TGTGCTAGCAGCTTTTTTACTAGCGGGAGAGGGGCCGTCGAGACCCAGTACTTC.

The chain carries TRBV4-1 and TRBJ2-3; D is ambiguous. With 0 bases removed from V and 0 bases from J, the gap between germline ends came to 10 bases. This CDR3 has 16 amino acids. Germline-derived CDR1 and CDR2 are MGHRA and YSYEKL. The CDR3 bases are TGCGCCAGCAGCCAAGAGGGCCAGTCTAGCACAGATACGCAGTATTTT. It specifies CASSQEGQSSTDTQYF.

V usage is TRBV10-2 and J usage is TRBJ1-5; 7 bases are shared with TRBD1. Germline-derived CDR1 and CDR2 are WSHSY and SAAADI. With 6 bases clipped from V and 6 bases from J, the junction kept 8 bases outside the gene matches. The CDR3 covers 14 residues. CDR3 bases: TGCGCCAGCAGGGGGACAGTCCAGGGTCAGCCCCAGCATTTT. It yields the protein CASRGTVQGQPQHF.